These 30 T cell receptor beta chains were sequenced from one sample in a study of T cell repertoires in cytomegalovirus infection. These receptors have no identified antigens. TCRdb recomputed calls from the reads with MiXCR, one row per CDR3 protein. The data show roughly 120,000 distinct CDR3 sequences, more than 30% seen once. Specimen: CD8+ T cells from cultured PBMCs, collected from culture after CMV antigen stimulation. The receptors originated from a human donor in good health (CMV status not recorded). Some clones in this sample may be carry-over from other donors' samples.

The V gene is TRBV28, the J gene TRBJ2-1; no definite D call. V shed 3 bases and J shed 3 bases, with 9 bases lying between them. The CDR3 is 14 residues long. The germline CDR1 and CDR2 sequences are MDHEN and SYDVKM. The CDR3 sequence: CASSFEGVYNEQFF. The CDR3 DNA follows: TGTGCCAGCAGTTTCGAAGGTGTCTACAATGAGCAGTTCTTC. Using reference TRBV28 and TRBJ2-1 for the parts outside the CDR3, the full variable domain is DVKVTQSSRYLVKRTGEKVFLECVQDMDHENMFWYRQDPGLGLRLIYFSYDVKMKEKGDIPEGYSVSREKKERFSLILESASTNQTSMYLCASSFEGVYNEQFFGPGTRLTVL.

This clonotype was seen at least ten times. The chain combines TRBV25-1 with TRBJ2-7, with D possibly matching TRBD1 (5 bases). V was clipped by 10 bases and J by 6 bases, with 16 bases between them. The CDR3 consists of 12 residues. CDR1 MGHDK and CDR2 SYGVNS come from the germline V gene. CDR3 bases: TGTGCCATCGACGCTGGGGCAGGCGAGCAGTACTTC. Residues: CAIDAGAGEQYF.

This clonotype was detected a few times. The V call is TRBV2, the J call TRBJ2-7; D gene unclear. The CDR3 sequence is 12 residues long. Trimming shortened V by 3 bases and J by 5 bases, and 8 bases separated the two germline ends. The germline CDR1 and CDR2 sequences are SNHLY and FYNNEI. The CDR3 DNA sequence: TGTGCCAGCAGTGATTTTCGAAACGAGCAGTACTTC. Translated: CASSDFRNEQYF.

The rearrangement joins TRBV7-2 to TRBJ2-7; a possible D gene is TRBD2 (7 bases). CDR3 length: 14 residues. Germline assignment: CDR1 SGHTA and CDR2 FQGNSA. Trimming took off 5 bases at V and 2 bases at J, with 13 bases between the two ends. The CDR3: CASSLAGATYEQYF. The CDR3 DNA reads as TGTGCCAGCAGCCTCGCGGGGGCTACCTACGAGCAGTACTTC. The complete variable domain, with remaining parts taken from reference TRBV7-2 and TRBJ2-7, reads GAGVSQSPSNKVTEKGKDVELRCDPISGHTALYWYRQSLGQGLEFLIYFQGNSAPDKSGLPSDRFSAERTGGSVSTLTIQRTQQEDSAVYLCASSLAGATYEQYFGPGTRLTVT.

This clonotype was seen only a few times. This chain links TRBV7-6 with TRBJ2-5, with D perhaps matching TRBD1 or TRBD2 (6 bases each). Germline V gene sequence: CDR1 SGHVS, CDR2 FNYEAQ. The CDR3 sequence is 14 residues long. Trimming pared 1 base from V and 5 bases from J, leaving 11 bases between. CDR3 DNA sequence: TGTGCCAGCAGCTTAGGGGGGGCACGGGAGACCCAGTACTTC. Translating gives CASSLGGARETQYF.

The chain employs TRBV2 and TRBJ1-5, with a possible D match to TRBD1 (5 bases). Trimming left V 0 bases short and J 2 bases short, with 17 bases between. Germline values: CDR1 SNHLY, CDR2 FYNNEI. The CDR3 spans 18 residues. The CDR3 sequence is CASSEALLLGLGNQPQHF. The DNA for the CDR3 is TGTGCCAGCAGTGAAGCGCTTCTATTGGGACTCGGCAATCAGCCCCAGCATTTT.

This chain uses TRBV19 with TRBJ1-1, with D uncertain. From germline, CDR1 is LNHDA and CDR2 SQIVND (reference sequence). Trimming left V 0 bases short and J 4 bases short, with 6 bases between. This CDR3 has 13 amino acids. CDR3 residues: CASSIDGSTEAFF. As DNA, the CDR3 is TGTGCCAGTAGTATAGATGGGAGCACTGAAGCTTTCTTT.

This clonotype was picked up a small number of times. The chain recombines TRBV4-1 with TRBJ2-3; 7 nucleotides line up with TRBD1. V shed 5 bases, J shed 2 bases, and the junction held 13 bases outside the gene matches. CDR1 is MGHRA, CDR2 YSYEKL, per germline. This CDR3 has 17 residues. CDR3 nucleotides: TGCGCCAGCAGCGGCCCGATCCGGGACAGAGTCACAGATACGCAGTATTTT. Protein: CASSGPIRDRVTDTQYF.

In its sample, this clonotype was seen once. The chain recombines TRBV3-1 with TRBJ2-7; tentative D call: TRBD1 (6 bases). V lost 2 bases and J 4 bases, leaving 12 bases between the germline ends. Germline-derived CDR1 and CDR2 are LGHDT and YNNKEL (reference sequence). The CDR3 is 14 residues long. CDR3 region: CASSQSSGAYEQYF. The CDR3 DNA reads TGTGCCAGCAGCCAATCGTCAGGGGCTTACGAGCAGTACTTC.

The gene calls are TRBV15 and TRBJ2-5; D is possibly TRBD1 (7 bases). The CDR3 length is 15 residues. V was pared by 5 bases and J by 5 bases, with 18 bases between. From germline, CDR1 is LNHNV and CDR2 YYDKDF (reference sequence). The CDR3 region is CATSGGGDNLETQYF. The CDR3 DNA follows: TGTGCCACCAGCGGAGGGGGCGACAACCTTGAGACCCAGTACTTC.

The chain has TRBV20-1 and TRBJ1-2, with a tentative D call TRBD1 (5 bases). Germline values: CDR1 DFQATT, CDR2 SNEGSKA (reference sequence). The CDR3 runs to 11 residues. The V end lost 5 bases, the J end lost 4 bases, and 8 bases lay between the germline ends. CDR3 nucleotide sequence: TGCAGTGCTGGGGACTTCTATGGCTACACCTTC. The encoded protein is CSAGDFYGYTF.

This clonotype was seen repeatedly, ten times or more. The chain combines TRBV11-2 with TRBJ1-1, with D unclear. This CDR3 has 12 residues. From germline, CDR1 is SGHAT and CDR2 FQNNGV. The V end was cut by 0 bases, the J end by 10 bases, with 9 bases between. The CDR3 DNA follows: TGTGCCAGCAGCTTAGAGGGTAAGGGAGCTTTCTTT. Translated: CASSLEGKGAFF.

J is TRBJ2-7 and V is TRBV2; no clear D gene. CDR1 and CDR2 (germline): SNHLY, FYNNEI. This CDR3 has 14 amino acids. V gave up 3 bases and J gave up 2 bases, with 11 bases separating them. The CDR3 region has the DNA TGTGCCAGCAGTGATGCCGTGGGGACCTACGAGCAGTACTTC. Residues: CASSDAVGTYEQYF.

J is TRBJ1-1 and V is TRBV6-2 or TRBV6-3, with D possibly matching TRBD1 (6 bases). Trimming cost V 6 bases and J 5 bases, with 19 bases left between them. Germline V gives CDR1 MNHEY, CDR2 SVGEGT. The CDR3 runs to 15 residues. The CDR3 reads CASSREGVAYTEAFF. The CDR3 coding sequence is TGTGCCAGCAGCCGAGAGGGGGTTGCGTATACTGAAGCTTTCTTT.

The V and J genes are TRBV28 and TRBJ1-5; no clear D. Trimming shortened V by 4 bases and J by 9 bases, and 7 bases separated the two germline ends. The length of the CDR3 is 11 residues. Per the germline V gene, CDR1 is MDHEN and CDR2 is SYDVKM. CDR3 sequence: CASSSVRPQHF. In DNA form, the CDR3 reads TGTGCCAGCAGTTCCGTCCGGCCCCAGCATTTT.

This clonotype was counted between two and nine times. The chain carries TRBV27 and TRBJ2-3; D is unclear. The germline V and J ends were trimmed by 5 bases and 13 bases, with 13 bases remaining between them. In germline, CDR1 is MNHEY, CDR2 SMNVEV (reference sequence). The CDR3 extends over 11 amino acids. DNA of the CDR3: TGTGCCAGCAGTCTCGGAATACAAGAGTATTTT. Amino acids: CASSLGIQEYF.

This clonotype was observed many times. The chain couples TRBV7-2 to TRBJ2-1; a possible D gene is TRBD1 (5 bases). CDR1 is SGHTA, CDR2 FQGNSA, per germline. The CDR3 sequence is 16 residues long. V gave up 5 bases and J gave up 3 bases, with 17 bases separating them. The CDR3 nucleotides read TGTGCCAGCAGCGTGACCACAGGAGCAGACTACAATGAGCAGTTCTTC. This sequence encodes CASSVTTGADYNEQFF. Variable domain in full (rest from reference TRBV7-2 and TRBJ2-1): GAGVSQSPSNKVTEKGKDVELRCDPISGHTALYWYRQSLGQGLEFLIYFQGNSAPDKSGLPSDRFSAERTGGSVSTLTIQRTQQEDSAVYLCASSVTTGADYNEQFFGPGTRLTVL.

This clonotype was observed many times. This chain links TRBV7-2 with TRBJ2-3; 10 bases match TRBD2. The V segment lost 5 bases and the J segment 4 bases; nucleotides outside the gene matches: 12. Germline V gene sequence: CDR1 SGHTA, CDR2 FQGNSA. The CDR3 sequence is 17 residues long. The CDR3 is CASSRSRLAGTPDTQYF. CDR3 bases: TGTGCCAGCAGCCGCTCGCGACTAGCGGGTACGCCAGATACGCAGTATTTT.

The CDR3 DNA follows: TGTGCCAGCAGCCGAGAATACGAGCAGTTCTTC. Amino acids: CASSREYEQFF. This chain joins TRBV5-6 and TRBJ2-1; D ambiguous. Between the trimmed V and J ends, which lost 4 bases and 10 bases, there was a span of 9 bases. Germline V gene lookup returns CDR1 SGHDT and CDR2 YYEEEE. The length of the CDR3 is 11 residues.

The chain has TRBV4-3 and TRBJ2-1; D gene ambiguous. Germline CDR1 LGHNA, CDR2 YSLEER. Trimming cost V 2 bases and J 0 bases, with 8 bases left between them. The CDR3 is 15 residues long. The CDR3 is CASSQTLSSYNEQFF. CDR3 sequence (DNA): TGCGCCAGCAGCCAAACCCTTAGCTCCTACAATGAGCAGTTCTTC.

This clonotype was recorded many times. The CDR3 DNA reads TGTGCCAGCAGTTTATGGGGGAGGCAAGAGACCCAGTACTTC. Amino acid sequence: CASSLWGRQETQYF. The chain has TRBV27 and TRBJ2-5, with a possible D match to TRBD2 (6 bases). Trimming stripped 1 base from V and 2 bases from J, with 8 bases between. The germline V gene encodes CDR1 MNHEY and CDR2 SMNVEV (reference sequence). The CDR3 extends over 14 amino acids.

CDR3 sequence (DNA): TGCAGTGCTAACACTGACACCGGGGAGCTGTTTTTT. It encodes CSANTDTGELFF. V and J are TRBV20-1 and TRBJ2-2; the D is unclear. Trimming cost V 4 bases and J 3 bases, with 6 bases left between them. CDR3 length: 12 residues. CDR1 and CDR2 (germline): DFQATT, SNEGSKA (reference sequence).

This clonotype was counted a few times. J is TRBJ1-1 and V is TRBV5-1; TRBD1 might be the D (5 bases). CDR3 length: 14 residues. The germline gives CDR1 SGHRS, CDR2 YFSETQ. Trimming stripped 0 bases from V and 6 bases from J, with 12 bases between. The CDR3 sequence: CASSLARGSPEAFF. In nucleotides, the CDR3 is TGCGCCAGCAGCTTGGCCCGGGGGAGCCCTGAAGCTTTCTTT.

The rearrangement uses TRBV20-1 and TRBJ2-3; 11 nucleotides match TRBD2. The CDR3 is made up of 15 amino acids. The V segment lost 3 bases and the J segment 11 bases; nucleotides outside the gene matches: 13. Germline assignment: CDR1 DFQATT and CDR2 SNEGSKA (reference sequence). This CDR3 is CSASNGSGGADRQYF. The CDR3 nucleotides are TGCAGTGCTAGTAATGGTAGCGGGGGGGCCGACCGGCAGTATTTT.

The rearrangement joins TRBV12-3 or TRBV12-4 to TRBJ2-5; D uncertain. The CDR3 runs to 13 residues. V was shortened by 8 bases and J by 7 bases, with 17 bases between the two germline ends. The CDR3: CASSPGLVATQYF. CDR3 bases: TGTGCCAGCTCCCCCGGGCTCGTGGCGACCCAGTACTTC.

Concerning this clonotype itself: Because the CDR3 is missing its conserved closing phenylalanine or tryptophan, this is likely a read error. This chain uses TRBV28 with TRBJ2-7; D perhaps matches TRBD1 (6 bases). CDR1 is MDHEN, CDR2 SYDVKM, per germline. The CDR3 runs to 13 residues. With 7 bases removed from V and 7 bases from J, the gap between germline ends came to 17 bases. The CDR3 sequence: CASTPRVGGEQYS. The CDR3 coding sequence is TGTGCCAGCACCCCTAGGGTAGGGGGAGAGCAGTACTCC.

This clonotype was counted at least ten times. The rearrangement links TRBV6-2 or TRBV6-3 to TRBJ2-2, with 9 positions matching TRBD2. The CDR3 runs to 14 residues. Germline V gives CDR1 MNHEY, CDR2 SVGEGT. Losses at the gene ends were 6 bases for V and 5 bases for J; bases not matched to a gene: 4. The CDR3 protein is CASSKRGETGELFF. The DNA of the CDR3 is TGTGCCAGCAGCAAGCGGGGGGAGACCGGGGAGCTGTTTTTT.

This clonotype occurred many times. This chain's CDR3 is CSARALAGTYEQYF. The CDR3 coding sequence is TGCAGTGCTAGAGCGCTAGCGGGGACCTACGAGCAGTACTTC. The rearrangement uses TRBV20-1 and TRBJ2-7; 9 nucleotides align to TRBD2. With 1 base clipped from V and 2 bases from J, the junction kept 3 bases outside the gene matches. The CDR3 extends over 14 amino acids. Germline V gene lookup returns CDR1 DFQATT and CDR2 SNEGSKA (reference sequence).

The CDR3 DNA follows: TGTGCTATGGAAGTGAACACCGGGGAGCTGTTTTTT. This translates into CAMEVNTGELFF. The chain recombines TRBV12-5 with TRBJ2-2; D gene uncertain. The length of the CDR3 is 12 residues. Between the trimmed V and J ends, which lost 10 bases and 1 base, there was a span of 7 bases. Germline assignment: CDR1 LGHNT and CDR2 FRNRAP.

J is TRBJ1-2 and V is TRBV4-1; no definite D call. The length of the CDR3 is 17 residues. V was pared by 0 bases and J by 6 bases, with 20 bases between. CDR1 and CDR2 from the germline V gene are MGHRA and YSYEKL. The CDR3 bases are TGCGCCAGCAGCCAAGAAGGGCAGAGGCTCTATGTGGATGGCTACACCTTC. Protein: CASSQEGQRLYVDGYTF.